Each of the 31 T cell receptor beta chains below was sequenced from the same sample in a study of cytomegalovirus exposure and HLA in healthy donors. The PCR had 60 Vbeta and 13 Jbeta primers. Profiling relied on immunoSEQ multiplex PCR, and the TCRdb table lists in-frame clones only, not all of them. The repertoire holds 150,000 to 200,000 clones, over 65% seen once, with over 2% in the top ten. Sequenced material: PBMCs. These receptors came from a woman in her forties or fifties in good health and CMV-seropositive.

The V and J genes are TRBV7-2 and TRBJ2-4; TRBD2 agrees at 8 bases. The CDR3 has 16 amino acids. Losses at the gene ends were 1 base for V and 1 base for J; bases not matched to a gene: 3. Germline assignment: CDR1 SGHTA and CDR2 FQGNSA. The CDR3: CASSLVGGGAKNIQYF. DNA for the CDR3: TGTGCCAGCAGCTTAGTTGGCGGGGGGGCCAAAAACATTCAGTACTTC. The whole variable domain, filled in from reference TRBV7-2 and TRBJ2-4, reads GAGVSQSPSNKVTEKGKDVELRCDPISGHTALYWYRQSLGQGLEFLIYFQGNSAPDKSGLPSDRFSAERTGGSVSTLTIQRTQQEDSAVYLCASSLVGGGAKNIQYFGAGTRLSVL.

The chain combines TRBV2 with TRBJ2-3; 10 bases line up with TRBD1. Trimming cost V 5 bases and J 2 bases; bases outside gene matches: 16. Germline V CDR1 and CDR2: SNHLY, FYNNEI. The CDR3 contains 19 residues. DNA of the CDR3: TGTGCCAGCAGTAAAAGGGGTGGGGACAGGGGCGGGAACACAGATACGCAGTATTTT. Protein product: CASSKRGGDRGGNTDTQYF.

The V call is TRBV14, the J call TRBJ1-4, with 7 positions matching TRBD1. The V gene's germline CDR1 is SGHDN and CDR2 FVKESK. V shed 8 bases, J shed 5 bases, and the junction held 5 bases outside the gene matches. CDR3 length: 13 residues. The CDR3 loop reads CASLTGRNEKLFF. CDR3 nucleotides: TGTGCCAGCCTGACAGGGCGCAATGAAAAACTGTTTTTT.

The chain carries TRBV18 and TRBJ1-6; no definite D call. Germline loops: CDR1 KGHSH, CDR2 LQKENI. V lost 3 bases to trimming and J lost 5 bases, with 14 bases between them. This CDR3 region has 16 residues. The CDR3 is CASSPSGGSNNSPLHF. CDR3 bases: TGTGCCAGCTCACCTTCCGGCGGTTCTAATAATTCACCCCTCCACTTT.

The chain has TRBV7-8 and TRBJ2-5; D not certain. The germline V and J ends were trimmed by 5 bases and 4 bases, with 5 bases remaining between them. This CDR3 is 11 amino acids long. The germline CDR1 and CDR2 sequences are SGHVS and FQNEAQ. CDR3 residues: CASSPGETQYF. CDR3 nucleotide sequence: TGTGCCAGCAGCCCAGGAGAGACCCAGTACTTC.

The chain combines TRBV19 with TRBJ2-7; D may be TRBD1 (5 bases). The CDR3 totals 13 residues. Trimming took off 4 bases at V and 0 bases at J, with 7 bases between the two ends. CDR1 and CDR2 from the germline V gene are LNHDA and SQIVND (reference sequence). The CDR3, as DNA: TGTGCCAGTAGTACAGGGAACTCCTACGAGCAGTACTTC. This translates into CASSTGNSYEQYF.

This clone was seen more than once but under ten times. This chain connects TRBV7-9 to TRBJ2-2; D gene uncertain. Germline V gene lookup returns CDR1 SEHNR and CDR2 FQNEAQ (reference sequence). Trimming stripped 5 bases from V and 8 bases from J, with 6 bases between. The CDR3 is made up of 11 amino acids. CDR3 protein: CASSRVGELFF. CDR3 coding DNA: TGTGCCAGCAGCCGGGTGGGGGAGCTGTTTTTT.

The gene calls are TRBV4-1 and TRBJ1-6; D is unclear. Trimming removed 1 base at V and 0 bases at J, with 13 bases between. Germline V gene lookup returns CDR1 MGHRA and CDR2 YSYEKL. The CDR3 covers 18 residues. The CDR3 sequence is CASSQGGARDSYNSPLHF. Written as DNA, the CDR3 is TGCGCCAGCAGCCAAGGAGGTGCGAGGGACTCCTATAATTCACCCCTCCACTTT.

The V and J genes are TRBV5-4 and TRBJ2-7; D is perhaps TRBD1 (5 bases). Germline assignment: CDR1 SGHNT and CDR2 YYREEE (reference sequence). This CDR3 contains 14 residues. V lost 0 bases to trimming and J lost 3 bases, with 10 bases between them. CDR3 region: CASSLALGDYEQYF. For the CDR3, the DNA is TGTGCCAGCAGCTTGGCCCTAGGGGACTACGAGCAGTACTTC. The entire variable domain, with the rest obtained from reference TRBV5-4 and TRBJ2-7, is as follows: ETGVTQSPTHLIKTRGQQVTLRCSSQSGHNTVSWYQQALGQGPQFIFQYYREEENGRGNFPPRFSGLQFPNYSSELNVNALELDDSALYLCASSLALGDYEQYFGPGTRLTVT.

V usage is TRBV6-1 and J usage is TRBJ1-2, with a tentative D call TRBD1 (6 bases). CDR1 is MNHNS and CDR2 is SASEGT in the germline V gene. The CDR3 is made up of 12 amino acids. The V end was cut by 3 bases, the J end by 8 bases, with 10 bases between. The CDR3 protein is CASSDNREGYTF. CDR3 coding DNA: TGTGCCAGCAGTGATAACAGGGAGGGCTACACCTTC.

This clone appeared once. The J gene is TRBJ2-2, the V gene TRBV15; 9 bases match TRBD1. CDR1 and CDR2 from the germline V gene are LNHNV and YYDKDF (reference sequence). Trimming took 3 bases from V and 4 from J; bases not matched to a gene: 6. The CDR3 contains 16 residues. As DNA, the CDR3 is TGTGCCACCAGCAGTGAACAGGGGGCGAGCACCGGGGAGCTGTTTTTT. Translated, it gives CATSSEQGASTGELFF.

The J gene is TRBJ2-7, the V gene TRBV18; unclear D gene. V dropped 2 bases and J dropped 2 bases, with 10 bases sitting between them. Germline values: CDR1 KGHSH, CDR2 LQKENI. The length of the CDR3 is 14 residues. Written as DNA, the CDR3 is TGTGCCAGCTCACCAGTAGTTCAAACCTACGAGCAGTACTTC. Translating it yields CASSPVVQTYEQYF.

The chain carries TRBV7-9 and TRBJ1-2; 8 bases fit TRBD1. Germline V lookup: CDR1 SEHNR, CDR2 FQNEAQ (reference sequence). The CDR3 contains 17 residues. Trimming removed 5 bases from V and 6 bases from J; junction bases left unmatched: 17. The CDR3: CASSLGQGGGRGHGYTF. In DNA, the CDR3 is TGTGCCAGCAGCCTTGGACAGGGAGGAGGACGGGGTCATGGCTACACCTTC.

The V and J genes are TRBV7-3 and TRBJ2-2; 10 nucleotides agree with TRBD2. CDR3 length: 16 amino acids. Germline CDR1 SGHTA, CDR2 FQGTGA. Trimming cost V 2 bases and J 6 bases; bases outside gene matches: 6. The CDR3 sequence: CASSLEAGGPAGELFF. The CDR3 DNA sequence: TGTGCCAGCAGCTTAGAAGCGGGGGGGCCCGCCGGGGAGCTGTTTTTT.

The chain is built from TRBV6-1 and TRBJ2-5; 8 nucleotides match TRBD2. Germline lookup yields CDR1 MNHNS and CDR2 SASEGT. The CDR3 contains 14 residues. J gave up 5 bases and V 6 bases, and 8 bases lay outside the gene matches. CDR3 sequence: CASRTRGGPETQYF. CDR3 bases: TGTGCCAGCAGGACCCGGGGGGGGCCGGAGACCCAGTACTTC.

The V gene is TRBV6-5, the J gene TRBJ2-3, with a possible D match to TRBD2 (6 bases). The germline CDR1 and CDR2 sequences are MNHEY and SVGAGI. Trimming took 4 bases from V and 2 from J, leaving 13 bases between them. The CDR3 loop spans 15 amino acids. The CDR3 DNA sequence: TGTGCCAGCAGTTTCCGCGGGATCCTCACAGATACGCAGTATTTT. Amino acid sequence: CASSFRGILTDTQYF.

The rearrangement joins TRBV6-5 to TRBJ1-1; D unclear. Looked up from germline, CDR1 is MNHEY and CDR2 is SVGAGI. V shed 0 bases and J shed 2 bases, with 10 bases lying between them. The CDR3 has 15 residues. The CDR3 DNA is TGTGCCAGCAGTTACTCGAATCAGGCTAACACTGAAGCTTTCTTT. Translated, it gives CASSYSNQANTEAFF.

This sequence joins TRBV18 and TRBJ1-5; D might be TRBD1 (5 bases). Germline V gene sequence: CDR1 KGHSH, CDR2 LQKENI. V was pared by 6 bases and J by 1 base, with 13 bases between. The CDR3 has 15 residues. Here the CDR3 reads CASSKGQSSNQPQHF. The DNA for the CDR3 is TGTGCCAGCTCGAAGGGGCAATCGAGCAATCAGCCCCAGCATTTT.

The rearrangement uses TRBV6-5 and TRBJ2-3; 8 bases map to TRBD2. Germline V gene lookup returns CDR1 MNHEY and CDR2 SVGAGI. There are 16 residues in the CDR3. J was trimmed by 2 bases and V by 2 bases; bases with no gene match: 6. This CDR3 is CASSYERGGPTDTQYF. The CDR3, as DNA: TGTGCCAGCAGTTACGAACGGGGGGGCCCCACAGATACGCAGTATTTT.

The genes are TRBV7-2 and TRBJ2-5; D not certain. The last part of the DNA fits TRBJ2-7 better; the J call may be wrong. Germline CDR1 reads SGHTA; CDR2 reads FQGNSA. The CDR3 has 12 amino acids. The chain's CDR3 is CASSLVVYEQYF. Here the CDR3 DNA reads TGTGCCAGCAGCTTAGTTGTCTACGAGCAGTACTTC.

This clone was observed once. The chain links TRBV11-1 to TRBJ2-5; a possible D gene is TRBD1 (5 bases). Germline V gene lookup returns CDR1 SGHAT and CDR2 FQDESV (reference sequence). Trimming stripped 5 bases from V and 7 bases from J, with 17 bases between. The CDR3 is 14 residues long. The CDR3 nucleotides read TGTGCCAGCAGCCCTTCCAGGGTAAGGGGGACCCAGTACTTC. Translating gives CASSPSRVRGTQYF.

The chain has TRBV5-1 and TRBJ1-2; TRBD1 matches 8 bases. CDR1 and CDR2 from the germline V gene are SGHRS and YFSETQ. The CDR3 covers 16 residues. V gave up 0 bases and J gave up 3 bases; unmatched junction bases: 7. CDR3 sequence reads: CASSLATGALDYGYTF. The CDR3 DNA follows: TGCGCCAGCAGCTTGGCGACAGGGGCGCTGGACTATGGCTACACCTTC.

This clone was recorded only once. This sequence joins TRBV5-6 and TRBJ1-2; D is perhaps TRBD1 (6 bases). CDR3 length: 18 amino acids. Germline loops: CDR1 SGHDT, CDR2 YYEEEE. V lost 0 bases and J 0 bases, leaving 18 bases between the germline ends. The CDR3 loop is CASSLVQGPLYPNYGYTF. As DNA, the CDR3 is TGTGCCAGCAGCTTGGTACAGGGCCCACTATACCCTAACTATGGCTACACCTTC.

The rearrangement links TRBV5-1 to TRBJ2-3, with D unresolved. Germline-derived CDR1 and CDR2 are SGHRS and YFSETQ. The V end was cut by 0 bases, the J end by 0 bases, with 14 bases between. This CDR3 spans 17 amino acids. The CDR3 nucleotides are TGCGCCAGCAGCTTGGAAACTTTATCGTCTAGCACAGATACGCAGTATTTT. It specifies CASSLETLSSSTDTQYF.

The gene calls are TRBV2 and TRBJ1-1; D unresolved. V dropped 5 bases and J dropped 6 bases, with 4 bases sitting between them. The CDR3 is made up of 10 amino acids. Germline V gives CDR1 SNHLY, CDR2 FYNNEI. This chain's CDR3 is CASSHPEAFF. CDR3 in DNA: TGTGCCAGCAGTCATCCTGAAGCTTTCTTT.

The chain recombines TRBV16 with TRBJ2-2, with 8 bases aligning to TRBD1. Germline V lookup: CDR1 KGHSY, CDR2 FQNENV. CDR3 length: 15 residues. The trim removed 2 bases at V and 6 bases at J, leaving 5 bases unmatched. CDR3: CASSQEGTGAGELFF. The DNA for the CDR3 is TGTGCCAGCAGCCAAGAAGGGACAGGTGCCGGGGAGCTGTTTTTT.

The V call is TRBV5-4, the J call TRBJ2-3; 8 bases match TRBD2. The CDR3 loop spans 15 amino acids. The trim removed 6 bases at V and 3 bases at J, leaving 9 bases unmatched. Germline loops: CDR1 SGHNT, CDR2 YYREEE (reference sequence). CDR3 DNA sequence: TGTGCCAGCATCAGCGGGGGCGATACTACAGATACGCAGTATTTT. It codes for CASISGGDTTDTQYF.

The chain employs TRBV19 and TRBJ2-2, with TRBD1 identical over 11 bases. Germline-derived CDR1 and CDR2 are LNHDA and SQIVND (reference sequence). The CDR3 extends over 15 amino acids. Losses at the gene ends were 10 bases for V and 1 base for J; bases not matched to a gene: 5. The CDR3, as DNA: TGTGCCACCGAGGGACAGGGGGGGAACACCGGGGAGCTGTTTTTT. Protein sequence: CATEGQGGNTGELFF.

This sequence joins TRBV6-6 and TRBJ2-7; tentatively, D is TRBD2 (5 bases). The germline CDR1 and CDR2 sequences are MNHNY and SVGAGI (reference sequence). V lost 7 bases and J lost 0, with 10 bases in between. The CDR3 totals 13 residues. DNA of the CDR3: TGTGCCAGCACGCGGGCAGCCTCCTACGAGCAGTACTTC. This encodes CASTRAASYEQYF.

CDR3 loop: CASSGWTGLNYGYTF. The CDR3 DNA follows: TGTGCCAGCAGCGGCTGGACAGGTCTTAACTATGGCTACACCTTC. The chain joins TRBV9 to TRBJ1-2; 7 positions agree with TRBD1. V trimming: 3 bases; J trimming: 1 base; junction bases outside the gene matches: 6. Germline V gene sequence: CDR1 SGDLS, CDR2 YYNGEE. The CDR3 runs to 15 residues.

As for this clone: The junction differs from germline at one of its ends, possibly a read error. Here the CDR3 DNA reads TGTTCCAGCAGCTTAGACCGGGACAGGGTCTACGAGCAGTACTTC. It yields the protein CSSSLDRDRVYEQYF. This chain uses TRBV7-9 with TRBJ2-7; 9 nucleotides align to TRBD1. The CDR3 is 15 amino acids. From germline, CDR1 is SEHNR and CDR2 FQNEAQ (reference sequence). Looking up the rest from reference TRBV7-9 and TRBJ2-7 gives the full variable domain: DTGVSQNPRHKITKRGQNVTFRCDPISEHNRLYWYRQTLGQGPEFLTYFQNEAQLEKSRLLSDRFSAERPKGSFSTLEIQRTEQGDSAMYLCSSSLDRDRVYEQYFGPGTRLTVT.